This is a list of T cell receptor beta chains from one sample in a study of OX40 agonist ivuxolimab in advanced cancers. Clones were sequenced by immunoSEQ multiplex PCR, and TCRdb holds only the in-frame ones, with some missing. The sample yields 85,000 to 100,000 clones, more than 85% seen once. The specimen was CD4+ or CD8+ T cells sorted from blood, collected in a trial of the OX40 agonist ivuxolimab. The receptors derive from an adult with an advanced solid tumor such as melanoma, head and neck, liver or kidney cancer. The CDR3 runs from the conserved cysteine through the conserved F or W. A D gene is named only where the DNA matches it firmly. Clone size is shown for a subset of rows, as once, few, many or a class of expanded clone.

j_call,clone_size,d_call,v_call,cdr3_aa,cdr3_nt
TRBJ2-3,.,.,TRBV5-8,CASSLVPPGQGTDTQYF,TGTGCCAGCAGCTTGGTCCCGCCAGGGCAAGGCACAGATACGCAGTATTTT
TRBJ1-2,.,.,TRBV4-2,CASSQGNYGYTF,TGTGCCAGCAGCCAAGGGAACTATGGCTACACCTTC
TRBJ1-5,.,TRBD1,TRBV2,CASGRQGGSQPQHF,TGTGCCAGCGGGCGGCAGGGGGGGAGTCAGCCCCAGCATTTT
TRBJ1-5,.,.,TRBV6-1,CASRGQINQPQHF,TGTGCCAGCAGAGGACAGATCAATCAGCCCCAGCATTTT
TRBJ1-1,.,.,TRBV28,CASSLGTSNTEAFF,TGTGCCAGCAGTTTAGGGACATCGAACACTGAAGCTTTCTTT
TRBJ1-1,once,.,TRBV5-1,CASSLDAGNTEAFF,TGCGCCAGCAGCTTGGATGCGGGGAACACTGAAGCTTTCTTT
TRBJ2-2,.,.,TRBV30,CAWNRGGTGELFF,TGTGCCTGGAACAGGGGGGGCACCGGGGAGCTGTTTTTT
TRBJ1-5,.,.,TRBV19,CASSPHDGRGNQPQHF,TGTGCCAGTAGTCCCCACGACGGGAGAGGCAATCAGCCCCAGCATTTT
TRBJ2-5,.,.,TRBV5-8,CASSWQIRETQYF,TGTGCCAGCAGCTGGCAAATTCGAGAGACCCAGTACTTC
TRBJ2-1,.,TRBD2,TRBV11-3,CASSLWTSGEDNEQFF,TGTGCCAGCAGCCTATGGACTAGCGGGGAAGACAATGAGCAGTTCTTC
TRBJ1-2,.,.,TRBV4-2,CASSQAQGNYGYTF,TGTGCCAGCAGCCAAGCTCAGGGGAACTATGGCTACACCTTC
TRBJ2-5,.,TRBD2,TRBV9,CASSVGLAGGETQYF,TGTGCCAGCAGCGTAGGTCTAGCGGGGGGAGAGACCCAGTACTTC
TRBJ2-6,.,.,TRBV19,CASQGFPSSGANVLTF,TGTGCCAGTCAGGGTTTCCCTTCCTCTGGGGCCAACGTCCTGACTTTC
TRBJ1-6,.,.,TRBV27,CASSGRDVSSYNSPLHF,TGTGCCAGCAGTGGCCGGGACGTTAGCTCCTATAATTCACCCCTCCACTTT
TRBJ1-5,.,TRBD1,TRBV19,CASSNPGGQPQHF,TGTGCCAGTAGTAATCCAGGGGGTCAGCCCCAGCATTTT
TRBJ2-5,.,.,TRBV5-4,CASSLSLLETQYF,TGTGCCAGCAGCTTGTCGCTTCTTGAGACCCAGTACTTC
TRBJ2-3,.,TRBD1,TRBV2,CASSQQGVEVDTQYF,TGTGCCAGCAGTCAACAGGGGGTGGAGGTAGATACGCAGTATTTT
TRBJ2-1,.,TRBD2,TRBV15,CATSTAGGPQNEQFF,TGTGCCACCAGTACAGCGGGGGGGCCTCAAAATGAGCAGTTCTTC